The next 2 T cell receptor beta chains were all read from a single sample in a study of blood T cell repertoires in COVID-19. The assay was immunoSEQ multiplex PCR, and TCRdb's table has in-frame clones only and misses some. The sample lists about 62,000 clones; around nine tenths were seen once. Sequenced material: peripheral blood. Receptors were obtained from a human donor in a cohort sampled during active COVID-19.

The CDR3 reads CASSGTSRVGEQFF. The DNA of the CDR3 is TGTGCCAGCAGCGGGACTAGCCGGGTAGGCGAGCAGTTCTTC. V is TRBV9 and J is TRBJ2-1; TRBD2 matches at 8 bases. Germline trimming cut 3 bases from V and 10 bases from J; bases unmatched to any gene: 9. CDR3 length equals 14 residues. Germline values: CDR1 SGDLS, CDR2 YYNGEE.

The chain recombines TRBV6-2 or TRBV6-3 with TRBJ1-1; D remains unclear. CDR1 is MNHEY, CDR2 SVGEGT, per germline. The CDR3 extends over 16 amino acids. Trimming shortened V by 4 bases and J by 0 bases, and 15 bases separated the two germline ends. The CDR3 loop reads CASSSSRTGMNTEAFF. Written as DNA, the CDR3 is TGTGCCAGCAGTTCCTCCAGGACTGGGATGAACACTGAAGCTTTCTTT.